One sample yielded the 9 T cell receptor beta chains listed below, sequenced in a study of cytomegalovirus exposure and HLA in healthy donors. PCR used 60 Vbeta primers and 13 Jbeta primers. The assay was immunoSEQ multiplex PCR, and TCRdb's table has in-frame clones only and misses some. The sample includes 140,000 or so clones, roughly three fifths of them seen just once. The material sequenced was PBMCs. These receptors were collected from a woman aged 60 to 75 in good health and CMV-seronegative.

CDR3 sequence: CASSFTGRGVDYNEQFF. The CDR3 nucleotides read TGTGCCAGCAGCTTTACCGGGAGGGGAGTCGACTACAATGAGCAGTTCTTC. The V call is TRBV7-3, the J call TRBJ2-1; 8 bases are shared with TRBD2. Unmatched junction bases numbered 10, after V lost 3 bases and J lost 3 bases. The CDR3 runs to 17 residues. Germline CDR1 reads SGHTA; CDR2 reads FQGTGA.

The V and J genes are TRBV28 and TRBJ1-2; 7 bases line up with TRBD1. CDR1 MDHEN and CDR2 SYDVKM come from the germline V gene. V lost 0 bases, J lost 0 bases, and 1 base stayed unmatched. CDR3 length: 15 amino acids. The CDR3: CASSLWTGTNYGYTF. In DNA form, the CDR3 reads TGTGCCAGCAGTTTATGGACAGGGACTAACTATGGCTACACCTTC.

V gene TRBV6-6 combines with J gene TRBJ2-7; 8 bases match TRBD1. The CDR3 runs 14 residues. CDR1 MNHNY and CDR2 SVGAGI come from the germline V gene (reference sequence). V trimming: 0 bases; J trimming: 6 bases; junction bases outside the gene matches: 4. CDR3 coding DNA: TGTGCCAGCAGTTACTCCGGGACAGGACGCGAGCAGTACTTC. It codes for CASSYSGTGREQYF.

The chain's CDR3 is CASSSLGLRGDVQNTEAFF. CDR3 bases: TGCGCCAGCAGCAGCCTGGGACTTAGGGGCGATGTCCAGAACACTGAAGCTTTCTTT. The V gene is TRBV5-1, the J gene TRBJ1-1; maybe TRBD1 (5 bases). CDR3 length: 19 amino acids. V was clipped by 4 bases and J by 1 base, with 26 bases between them. CDR1 SGHRS and CDR2 YFSETQ come from the germline V gene. Based on the CDR3 plus reference TRBV5-1 and TRBJ1-1, the full variable domain is KAGVTQTPRYLIKTRGQQVTLSCSPISGHRSVSWYQQTPGQGLQFLFEYFSETQRNKGNFPGRFSGRQFSNSRSEMNVSTLELGDSALYLCASSSLGLRGDVQNTEAFFGQGTRLTVV.

The chain employs TRBV28 and TRBJ1-5; tentative D call: TRBD1 (5 bases). Germline lookup yields CDR1 MDHEN and CDR2 SYDVKM. The V and J ends lost 6 bases and 6 bases respectively, with 18 bases between them. This CDR3 has 15 amino acids. The CDR3 DNA is TGTGCCAGCAGGACCGACAGAGCCCCAGCTCAGCCCCAGCATTTT. This sequence encodes CASRTDRAPAQPQHF.

The chain links TRBV7-2 to TRBJ2-5; 11 bases map to TRBD2. The assigned J gene may be wrong: the sequence end matches TRBJ2-7 better. Looked up from germline, CDR1 is SGHTA and CDR2 is FQGNSA. This CDR3 contains 18 residues. CDR3 protein: CASSFRLAGTTSAYEQYF. CDR3 bases: TGTGCCAGCAGCTTTCGACTAGCGGGGACAACCTCCGCCTACGAGCAGTACTTC.

This clone has more than one count but fewer than ten. J is TRBJ2-6 and V is TRBV7-6; 11 bases line up with TRBD1. The CDR3 is made up of 17 amino acids. With 5 bases clipped from V and 4 bases from J, the junction kept 7 bases outside the gene matches. Looked up from germline, CDR1 is SGHVS and CDR2 is FNYEAQ. This chain's CDR3 is CASSPRTGGDGANVLTF. CDR3 in DNA: TGTGCCAGCAGCCCCCGGACAGGGGGCGACGGGGCCAACGTCCTGACTTTC.

The V gene is TRBV7-8, the J gene TRBJ2-7, with 9 bases aligning to TRBD1. The J segment lost 7 bases and the V segment lost 4 bases, leaving 14 bases of the junction unmatched. The CDR3 runs to 16 residues. Germline V gene data show CDR1 as SGHVS and CDR2 as FQNEAQ. Here the CDR3 DNA reads TGTGCCAGCAGCTGGGGAACAGGGGGCAGATCGGGGGAGCAGTACTTC. Its protein product is CASSWGTGGRSGEQYF.

The chain is built from TRBV2 and TRBJ1-2; TRBD1 is a possible D gene (5 bases). In germline, CDR1 is SNHLY, CDR2 FYNNEI. Trimming left V 7 bases short and J 2 bases short, with 11 bases between. This CDR3 comprises 13 residues. As DNA, the CDR3 is TGTGCCAGCACGGGGGTAGTCAACTATGGCTACACCTTC. It specifies CASTGVVNYGYTF.